This TCR beta chain is drawn from a study of shared clonotypes between healthy human individuals. Naive CD8 cells comprised CD45RO-negative, CCR7-positively selected cells, excluding terminally differentiated effector memory CD45RA+ cells. Trimming removed 4 bases from V and 1 base from J; junction bases left unmatched: 12. In germline, CDR1 is MGHRA, CDR2 YSYEKL. The CDR3 totals 17 residues. Clones were sequenced by immunoSEQ multiplex PCR, and TCRdb holds only the in-frame ones, with some missing. In the table there are roughly 2.1 million clones, roughly 91% of which are singletons. The sequencing sample was made of naive CD8+ T cells from PBMCs. The chain uses TRBV4-1 and TRBJ2-7, with 8 bases identical to TRBD2. This TCR was recovered from a man in his late teens or twenties in good health. Some clones in this sample may be carry-over from other donors' samples. The CDR3 loop reads CASSPLARASGSYEQYF. The CDR3 DNA follows: TGCGCCAGCAGCCCACTAGCCCGGGCTAGCGGGTCCTACGAGCAGTACTTC.